Sequencing of this T cell receptor (beta chain) was carried out in a study of blood T cell repertoires in COVID-19. The assay was immunoSEQ multiplex PCR, and TCRdb's table has in-frame clones only and misses some. This table holds under 300,000 clones, about 90% found once. The V end was cut by 3 bases, the J end by 2 bases, with 8 bases between. The CDR3 covers 13 residues. The sequenced sample consisted of peripheral blood. This rearrangement joins TRBV12-3 or TRBV12-4 to TRBJ2-7; unclear D gene. This sequence originates from a man aged 55-75 years who had recovered from COVID-19. The CDR3, as DNA: TGTGCCAGCAGTTTTAGTGTGCCCTACGAGCAGTACGTC. It specifies CASSFSVPYEQYV.